These 20 T cell receptor beta chains were sequenced from one sample in a study of cytomegalovirus exposure and HLA in healthy donors. It was with 60 Vbeta and 13 Jbeta primers that the PCR ran. Data came from immunoSEQ multiplex PCR; TCRdb stores just in-frame clones and leaves some out. The sample contains 150,000 to 200,000 clones, over 60% of which appear only once. The sample consisted of PBMCs. These receptors were collected from a middle-aged man in good health and CMV-seropositive.

This chain uses TRBV7-2 with TRBJ1-5, with D hard to call. V was clipped by 7 bases and J by 2 bases, with 15 bases between them. This CDR3 comprises 15 residues. CDR1 and CDR2 from the germline V gene are SGHTA and FQGNSA. The CDR3 loop reads CASTPAGGGNQPQHF. CDR3 DNA sequence: TGTGCCAGCACCCCGGCCGGAGGCGGCAATCAGCCCCAGCATTTT.

The chain joins TRBV28 to TRBJ2-7, with 7 positions matching TRBD2. CDR3 size: 15 residues. Per germline, CDR1 MDHEN and CDR2 SYDVKM. The V and J ends lost 6 bases and 6 bases, in that order; junction bases with no gene match: 14. The CDR3 loop reads CASSPWGGIVAEQYF. In DNA, the CDR3 is TGTGCCAGCAGCCCTTGGGGAGGGATAGTGGCCGAGCAGTACTTC. The full variable domain, with the rest looked up from reference TRBV28 and TRBJ2-7, is DVKVTQSSRYLVKRTGEKVFLECVQDMDHENMFWYRQDPGLGLRLIYFSYDVKMKEKGDIPEGYSVSREKKERFSLILESASTNQTSMYLCASSPWGGIVAEQYFGPGTRLTVT.

Only a few counts were recorded for this clone. The chain recombines TRBV5-4 with TRBJ2-7; D uncertain. Germline CDR1 and CDR2: SGHNT and YYREEE (reference sequence). The ends were cut back, 4 bases at V and 4 bases at J, with 15 bases in the middle. CDR3 length equals 14 residues. As DNA, the CDR3 is TGTGCCAGCAGCAAGCAGAAGGCGGCATACGAGCAGTACTTC. Translation: CASSKQKAAYEQYF. The full variable domain, rest sourced from reference TRBV5-4 and TRBJ2-7, is ETGVTQSPTHLIKTRGQQVTLRCSSQSGHNTVSWYQQALGQGPQFIFQYYREEENGRGNFPPRFSGLQFPNYSSELNVNALELDDSALYLCASSKQKAAYEQYFGPGTRLTVT.

The J gene is TRBJ1-5, the V gene TRBV15; 8 bases match TRBD1. J gave up 7 bases and V 6 bases, and 5 bases lay outside the gene matches. This CDR3 has 13 amino acids. Germline lookup yields CDR1 LNHNV and CDR2 YYDKDF (reference sequence). CDR3 nucleotide sequence: TGTGCCACCAGAATATCAGGGGGCCAGCCCCAGCATTTT. Translating it yields CATRISGGQPQHF. The entire variable domain, with the rest obtained from reference TRBV15 and TRBJ1-5, is as follows: DAMVIQNPRYQVTQFGKPVTLSCSQTLNHNVMYWYQQKSSQAPKLLFHYYDKDFNNEADTPDNFQSRRPNTSFCFLDIRSPGLGDTAMYLCATRISGGQPQHFGDGTRLSIL.

The chain recombines TRBV28 with TRBJ2-7; TRBD2 matches at 8 bases. The CDR3 contains 17 residues. J was trimmed by 4 bases and V by 3 bases; bases with no gene match: 14. The germline V gene has CDR1 MDHEN and CDR2 SYDVKM. This chain's CDR3 is CASSFRLATYSEYEQYF. CDR3 coding DNA: TGTGCCAGCAGTTTCAGACTAGCGACGTACTCGGAGTACGAGCAGTACTTC.

A note on this clone: This sample includes further DNA sequences coding for the same CDR3. The genes are TRBV28 and TRBJ2-7; tentative D call: TRBD1 (6 bases). Trimming cost V 6 bases and J 4 bases, with 13 bases left between them. CDR1 and CDR2 (germline): MDHEN, SYDVKM. The CDR3 consists of 13 residues. CDR3 amino acids: CASSSGQSYEQYF. CDR3 DNA sequence: TGTGCCAGCAGCTCCGGACAGTCTTACGAGCAGTACTTC.

The gene calls are TRBV11-2 and TRBJ1-1, with TRBD1 as a possible D gene (5 bases). From germline, CDR1 is SGHAT and CDR2 FQNNGV. This CDR3 is 17 amino acids long. V lost 0 bases to trimming and J lost 4 bases, with 18 bases between them. The CDR3 region is CASSLDGSGGGGTEAFF. CDR3 sequence (DNA): TGTGCCAGCAGCTTAGATGGGTCCGGGGGTGGTGGCACTGAAGCTTTCTTT.

This clone was seen just once. The chain couples TRBV7-3 to TRBJ2-3, with 7 bases lining up with TRBD2. V lost 5 bases to trimming and J lost 6 bases; unmatched junction nucleotides: 11. CDR3 length: 15 residues. Germline V gene data show CDR1 as SGHTA and CDR2 as FQGTGA. The CDR3: CASSDRGGSGDTQYF. The CDR3 DNA sequence: TGTGCCAGCAGCGACCGCGGCGGGAGTGGGGATACGCAGTATTTT. The full variable domain, completed using reference TRBV7-3 and TRBJ2-3, is GAGVSQTPSNKVTEKGKYVELRCDPISGHTALYWYRQSLGQGPEFLIYFQGTGAADDSGLPNDRFFAVRPEGSVSTLKIQRTERGDSAVYLCASSDRGGSGDTQYFGPGTRLTVL.

The sample holds one count of this clone. The chain has TRBV29-1 and TRBJ1-4, with TRBD1 matching 9 bases. CDR1 is SQVTM and CDR2 is ANQGSEA in the germline V gene. The CDR3 contains 14 residues. Germline trimming cut 4 bases from V and 7 bases from J; bases unmatched to any gene: 7. The CDR3 here is CSVVDTGGTEKLFF. CDR3 coding DNA: TGCAGCGTTGTGGATACAGGGGGCACTGAAAAACTGTTTTTT.

The J gene is TRBJ2-2, the V gene TRBV5-1; no clear D gene. Germline assignment: CDR1 SGHRS and CDR2 YFSETQ. V was pared by 4 bases and J by 0 bases, with 7 bases between. This CDR3 contains 14 residues. CDR3 sequence (DNA): TGCGCCAGCAGCCCCGTATCGAACACCGGGGAGCTGTTTTTT. It yields the protein CASSPVSNTGELFF.

This chain connects TRBV7-9 to TRBJ2-1; the match to TRBD2 covers 12 bases. The length of the CDR3 is 14 residues. Trimming cost V 4 bases and J 5 bases; bases outside gene matches: 0. CDR1 is SEHNR and CDR2 is FQNEAQ in the germline V gene (reference sequence). CDR3 loop: CASSWTSGNNEQFF. The DNA of the CDR3 is TGTGCCAGCAGCTGGACTAGCGGGAACAATGAGCAGTTCTTC.

The J gene is TRBJ1-4, the V gene TRBV30; the match to TRBD1 covers 7 bases. This CDR3 is 13 amino acids long. The V and J ends lost 0 bases and 7 bases, in that order; junction bases with no gene match: 2. Germline V gene data show CDR1 as GTSNPN and CDR2 as SVGIG (reference sequence). The CDR3 bases are TGTGCCTGGAGTGTGCAGGGGGTTGAAAAACTGTTTTTT. Translated: CAWSVQGVEKLFF.

In regard to this clone: This same CDR3 is encoded by further DNA sequences in the sample. The chain combines TRBV28 with TRBJ2-2; D uncertain. Trimming removed 2 bases at V and 1 base at J, with 8 bases between. CDR1 is MDHEN, CDR2 SYDVKM, per germline. CDR3 length: 15 amino acids. In DNA, the CDR3 is TGTGCCAGCAGTTTAGGTGGTAGGAACACCGGGGAGCTGTTTTTT. It yields the protein CASSLGGRNTGELFF.

This rearrangement joins TRBV6-6 to TRBJ2-7; tentative D call: TRBD1 (5 bases). The CDR3 has 13 amino acids. V lost 6 bases, J lost 2 bases, and 11 bases lay in between. CDR1 is MNHNY, CDR2 SVGAGI, per germline (reference sequence). CDR3: CASRKQVTYEQYF. CDR3 sequence (DNA): TGTGCCAGCAGAAAACAGGTAACCTACGAGCAGTACTTC.

V usage is TRBV12-5 and J usage is TRBJ2-5; 14 nucleotides match TRBD2. Trimming took 5 bases from V and 2 from J; bases not matched to a gene: 4. This CDR3 has 16 amino acids. Germline CDR1 LGHNT, CDR2 FRNRAP. The CDR3: CASGLGLAGEQETQYF. Here the CDR3 DNA reads TGTGCTAGTGGTCTGGGACTAGCGGGGGAACAAGAGACCCAGTACTTC.

The chain employs TRBV10-3 and TRBJ2-7, with 9 bases lining up with TRBD1. This CDR3 spans 14 amino acids. Germline CDR1 and CDR2: ENHRY and SYGVKD. With V trimmed by 4 bases and J by 5 bases, 6 bases remained unmatched. In nucleotides, the CDR3 is TGTGCCATCAGTGTAGGGACAGGGATCCACGAGCAGTACTTC. It codes for CAISVGTGIHEQYF.

This clone was counted a few times. This chain links TRBV27 with TRBJ2-3; 14 bases fit TRBD2. Germline CDR1 and CDR2: MNHEY and SMNVEV (reference sequence). Germline trimming cut 3 bases from V and 10 bases from J; bases unmatched to any gene: 3. The CDR3 extends over 14 amino acids. The CDR3 sequence: CASSFVTSGRAQYF. The CDR3 region has the DNA TGTGCCAGCAGTTTTGTGACTAGCGGGAGGGCGCAGTATTTT.

The chain uses TRBV11-3 and TRBJ2-1; perhaps TRBD2 as D (5 bases). This CDR3 region has 14 residues. The germline V gene encodes CDR1 SGHNT and CDR2 YENEEA. Trimming took 2 bases from V and 7 from J, leaving 12 bases between them. The chain's CDR3 is CASSLPGKKNEQFF. The CDR3 bases are TGTGCCAGCAGCTTACCGGGGAAAAAAAATGAGCAGTTCTTC. Full variable domain (rest looked up from reference TRBV11-3 and TRBJ2-1): EAGVVQSPRYKIIEKKQPVAFWCNPISGHNTLYWYLQNLGQGPELLIRYENEEAVDDSQLPKDRFSAERLKGVDSTLKIQPAELGDSAVYLCASSLPGKKNEQFFGPGTRLTVL.

The rearrangement uses TRBV19 and TRBJ1-5; the D gene is possibly TRBD1 (6 bases). V shed 8 bases and J shed 4 bases, with 12 bases lying between them. CDR3 size: 13 residues. Germline values: CDR1 LNHDA, CDR2 SQIVND (reference sequence). CDR3 sequence (DNA): TGTGCCAGTGCCGGGACAACTAATCAGCCCCAGCATTTT. Translated, it gives CASAGTTNQPQHF.

The gene calls are TRBV29-1 and TRBJ2-7, with TRBD2 matching 7 bases. Looked up from germline, CDR1 is SQVTM and CDR2 is ANQGSEA. CDR3 length: 14 amino acids. The V and J ends lost 2 bases and 7 bases, in that order; junction bases with no gene match: 11. The CDR3 region has the DNA TGCAGCGTTGAATTACCTGGGCGGGAGTATGAGCAGTACTTC. Translation: CSVELPGREYEQYF.